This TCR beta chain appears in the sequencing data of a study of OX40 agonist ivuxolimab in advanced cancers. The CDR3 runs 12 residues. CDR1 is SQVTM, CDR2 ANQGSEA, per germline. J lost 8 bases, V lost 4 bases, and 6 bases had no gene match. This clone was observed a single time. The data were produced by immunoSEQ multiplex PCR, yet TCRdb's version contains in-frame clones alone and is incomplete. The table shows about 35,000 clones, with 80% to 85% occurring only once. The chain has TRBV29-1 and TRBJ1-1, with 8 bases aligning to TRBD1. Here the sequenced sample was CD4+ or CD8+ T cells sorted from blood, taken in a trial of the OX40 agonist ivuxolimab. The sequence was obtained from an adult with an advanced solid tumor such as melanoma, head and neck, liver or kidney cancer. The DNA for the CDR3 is TGCAGCGTTGTTGTGGACAGGGCGGAAGCTTTCTTT. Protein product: CSVVVDRAEAFF.